A single sample gave rise to the 29 T cell receptor beta chains below, sequenced in a study of cytomegalovirus exposure and HLA in healthy donors. The primer mix had 60 Vbeta and 13 Jbeta primers. Assay used: immunoSEQ multiplex PCR; TCRdb lists only in-frame clones, some missing. The sample shows 90,000 to 130,000 clones, roughly 78% of them seen only once. The sample taken for sequencing was PBMCs. The receptor set was obtained from a young woman in good health and CMV-seronegative.

The chain recombines TRBV4-3 with TRBJ2-7; TRBD1 might be the D (5 bases). Trimming removed 0 bases at V and 4 bases at J, with 13 bases between. From germline, CDR1 is LGHNA and CDR2 YSLEER. CDR3 length: 15 residues. The CDR3 loop reads CASSQEDTPVYEQYF. The CDR3 DNA is TGCGCCAGCAGCCAAGAGGACACCCCAGTGTACGAGCAGTACTTC.

V is TRBV27 and J is TRBJ2-7, with D maybe TRBD1 (6 bases). The CDR3 is made up of 13 amino acids. The V and J ends lost 2 bases and 7 bases respectively, with 12 bases between them. CDR1 and CDR2 (germline): MNHEY, SMNVEV (reference sequence). This chain's CDR3 is CASSLGRGMEQYF. DNA of the CDR3: TGTGCCAGCAGTTTAGGCAGGGGTATGGAGCAGTACTTC.

The V gene is TRBV4-2, the J gene TRBJ1-5; D not resolved. From germline, CDR1 is LGHNA and CDR2 YNFKEQ. The CDR3 spans 17 residues. V was trimmed by 3 bases and J by 1 base, leaving 16 bases between them. The CDR3 DNA sequence: TGTGCCAGCAGCCACGATGTATTGACTGGAAGCAATCAGCCCCAGCATTTT. Protein: CASSHDVLTGSNQPQHF.

The rearrangement joins TRBV4-3 to TRBJ2-1, with 8 nucleotides matching TRBD2. Per germline, CDR1 LGHNA and CDR2 YSLEER. J lost 0 bases, V lost 2 bases, and 12 bases had no gene match. The CDR3 runs 19 residues. CDR3 in DNA: TGCGCCAGCAGCCAAAGCATACTAGCGGCCCTCCTCTCCTACAATGAGCAGTTCTTC. This sequence encodes CASSQSILAALLSYNEQFF.

The V gene is TRBV7-3, the J gene TRBJ1-6; TRBD1 is a possible D gene (6 bases). Trimming left V 5 bases short and J 9 bases short, with 14 bases between. The CDR3 extends over 14 amino acids. Germline CDR1 reads SGHTA; CDR2 reads FQGTGA. CDR3 nucleotides: TGTGCCAGCAGCCTCGGGACAAGCTCTTCACCCCTCCACTTT. Translating it yields CASSLGTSSSPLHF.

CDR3 loop: CASSSPYRGLGSPLHF. CDR3 coding DNA: TGTGCCAGCAGCTCCCCGTACAGGGGGTTAGGTTCACCCCTCCACTTT. The J gene is TRBJ1-6, the V gene TRBV7-3, with 8 bases matching TRBD1. Unmatched junction bases numbered 11, after V lost 4 bases and J lost 9 bases. CDR3 size: 16 residues. Germline V lookup: CDR1 SGHTA, CDR2 FQGTGA.

The V gene is TRBV28, the J gene TRBJ1-3, with a tentative D call TRBD1 (5 bases). The germline V gene encodes CDR1 MDHEN and CDR2 SYDVKM. The CDR3 consists of 14 residues. V lost 4 bases to trimming and J lost 3 bases, with 10 bases between them. This CDR3 is CASSYAGLGNTIYF. Here the CDR3 DNA reads TGTGCCAGCAGTTACGCAGGGCTTGGAAACACCATATATTTT.

The V call is TRBV2, the J call TRBJ1-1, with D hard to call. V was cut by 7 bases and J by 6 bases, with 12 bases left in between. Germline CDR1 reads SNHLY; CDR2 reads FYNNEI. CDR3 length: 12 residues. The CDR3 sequence is CASTLTIAEAFF. Here the CDR3 DNA reads TGTGCCAGCACCTTGACAATTGCTGAAGCTTTCTTT.

The gene calls are TRBV9 and TRBJ1-2; maybe TRBD1 (6 bases). Germline CDR1 and CDR2: SGDLS and YYNGEE. V was pared by 4 bases and J by 6 bases, with 19 bases between. The CDR3 has 15 residues. CDR3 in amino acids: CASSLQTTGENGYTF. CDR3 DNA: TGTGCCAGCAGCCTTCAAACGACAGGTGAAAATGGCTACACCTTC.

This sequence joins TRBV7-9 and TRBJ2-5; D call uncertain. The germline V and J ends were trimmed by 2 bases and 0 bases, with 4 bases remaining between them. Germline V CDR1 and CDR2: SEHNR, FQNEAQ (reference sequence). CDR3 length equals 13 residues. CDR3 loop: CASSLPYQETQYF. For the CDR3, the DNA is TGTGCCAGCAGCTTACCGTACCAAGAGACCCAGTACTTC. Combining the CDR3 with reference TRBV7-9 and TRBJ2-5 gives the whole variable domain DTGVSQNPRHKITKRGQNVTFRCDPISEHNRLYWYRQTLGQGPEFLTYFQNEAQLEKSRLLSDRFSAERPKGSFSTLEIQRTEQGDSAMYLCASSLPYQETQYFGPGTRLLVL.

This clone was seen a handful of times. The CDR3 spells CASIKRGLGTEAFF. The DNA of the CDR3 is TGTGCCAGCATCAAGAGGGGGCTGGGCACTGAAGCTTTCTTT. V gene TRBV6-5 combines with J gene TRBJ1-1; 7 nucleotides line up with TRBD1. This CDR3 spans 14 amino acids. Germline loops: CDR1 MNHEY, CDR2 SVGAGI. Trimming removed 7 bases from V and 4 bases from J; junction bases left unmatched: 9.

The genes are TRBV18 and TRBJ2-7; possible D gene TRBD2, 6 bases. This CDR3 region has 15 residues. The V and J ends lost 3 bases and 3 bases respectively, with 15 bases between them. The germline gives CDR1 KGHSH, CDR2 LQKENI. CDR3 nucleotides: TGTGCCAGCTCACCGGGTAGTGGGGGAGGCTACGAGCAGTACTTC. This encodes CASSPGSGGGYEQYF.

This chain's CDR3 is CATSSPVTGNNEQFF. DNA for the CDR3: TGTGCCACCAGCAGCCCCGTGACAGGGAACAATGAGCAGTTCTTC. The chain joins TRBV15 to TRBJ2-1, with 7 positions matching TRBD1. Germline CDR1 is LNHNV and CDR2 is YYDKDF (reference sequence). CDR3 length: 15 residues. V shed 3 bases and J 5 bases; nucleotides not matched to a gene: 7.

This chain uses TRBV9 with TRBJ2-1; 15 nucleotides match TRBD2. Germline V lookup: CDR1 SGDLS, CDR2 YYNGEE. This CDR3 has 20 residues. The V segment lost 3 bases and the J segment 3 bases; nucleotides outside the gene matches: 13. CDR3 in DNA: TGTGCCAGCAGCGGAGCCGGGACTAGCGGGAGGATTGTCAACTACAATGAGCAGTTCTTC. It codes for CASSGAGTSGRIVNYNEQFF.

V is TRBV4-1 and J is TRBJ2-7, with D maybe TRBD2 (6 bases). Germline values: CDR1 MGHRA, CDR2 YSYEKL. The V end was cut by 2 bases, the J end by 3 bases, with 20 bases between. The CDR3 consists of 17 residues. CDR3 sequence (DNA): TGCGCCAGCAGCCAACTGTCTAATTCCGGGACTCACTACGAGCAGTACTTC. Encoded protein: CASSQLSNSGTHYEQYF.

The CDR3 sequence is CASSPGRGVDTEAFF. CDR3 nucleotide sequence: TGTGCCAGTAGCCCGGGGCGGGGGGTAGACACTGAAGCTTTCTTT. This chain joins TRBV19 and TRBJ1-1; possible D gene TRBD1, 5 bases. CDR3 length: 15 residues. Trimming left V 6 bases short and J 3 bases short, with 17 bases between. CDR1 is LNHDA, CDR2 SQIVND, per germline (reference sequence).

The chain links TRBV7-8 to TRBJ1-5; 11 nucleotides agree with TRBD1. CDR1 and CDR2 from the germline V gene are SGHVS and FQNEAQ. CDR3 length equals 15 residues. The trim removed 4 bases at V and 4 bases at J, leaving 3 bases unmatched. CDR3 nucleotides: TGTGCCAGCAGCTGGACAGGGGGCGGGAATCAGCCCCAGCATTTT. It encodes CASSWTGGGNQPQHF.

The chain is built from TRBV14 and TRBJ2-2; D is possibly TRBD2 (6 bases). The V end lost 2 bases, the J end lost 5 bases, and 6 bases lay between the germline ends. This CDR3 is built from 13 residues. CDR1 SGHDN and CDR2 FVKESK come from the germline V gene. This chain's CDR3 is CASSQRETGELFF. Written as DNA, the CDR3 is TGTGCCAGCAGCCAACGGGAGACCGGGGAGCTGTTTTTT.

This clone was counted once. V usage is TRBV15 and J usage is TRBJ2-7; 11 bases fit TRBD1. Germline lookup yields CDR1 LNHNV and CDR2 YYDKDF (reference sequence). The CDR3 covers 14 residues. With 4 bases clipped from V and 2 bases from J, the junction kept 1 base outside the gene matches. The CDR3 reads CATSKDRGPYEQYF. The CDR3 DNA reads as TGTGCCACCAGCAAGGACAGGGGGCCCTACGAGCAGTACTTC.

The V gene is TRBV4-1, the J gene TRBJ2-3; TRBD2 agrees at 10 bases. Germline CDR1 MGHRA, CDR2 YSYEKL. The CDR3 consists of 18 residues. Unmatched junction bases numbered 11, after V lost 4 bases and J lost 1 base. The chain's CDR3 is CASSRTASGSFGTDTQYF. The CDR3 nucleotides are TGCGCCAGCAGCCGAACGGCTAGCGGGAGCTTCGGCACAGATACGCAGTATTTT.

The V call is TRBV28, the J call TRBJ1-5, with 9 positions matching TRBD1. Germline V gives CDR1 MDHEN, CDR2 SYDVKM. CDR3 length: 14 amino acids. With V trimmed by 4 bases and J by 7 bases, 5 bases remained unmatched. This CDR3 is CASSYGTGFQPQHF. For the CDR3, the DNA is TGTGCCAGCAGTTACGGGACAGGGTTCCAGCCCCAGCATTTT.

This clone has more than one count but fewer than ten. CDR3 protein: CASSQVPRVDNQPQHF. DNA of the CDR3: TGCGCCAGCAGCCAAGTCCCCCGGGTGGACAATCAGCCCCAGCATTTT. This chain links TRBV4-1 with TRBJ1-5; D is undetermined. CDR1 is MGHRA, CDR2 YSYEKL, per germline. Trimming left V 1 base short and J 3 bases short, with 13 bases between. The length of the CDR3 is 16 residues.

Worth noting for this clone: This likely comes from a read error, as the CDR3 has no conserved phenylalanine or tryptophan at its end. DNA for the CDR3: TGTGCCAGTAGTGGACAGGGCACTGAAGCTTTCGTT. Translating gives CASSGQGTEAFV. The chain couples TRBV19 to TRBJ1-1, with TRBD1 identical over 8 bases. Trimming at V came to 5 bases and at J to 4 bases, leaving 0 bases not matched to a gene. CDR3 length: 12 amino acids. Per the germline V gene, CDR1 is LNHDA and CDR2 is SQIVND (reference sequence).

Only a few counts were recorded for this clone. The chain uses TRBV6-5 and TRBJ1-1, with a weak D call TRBD1 (5 bases). Trimming took off 5 bases at V and 6 bases at J, with 16 bases between the two ends. Germline-derived CDR1 and CDR2 are MNHEY and SVGAGI. The CDR3 spans 14 residues. CDR3 region: CASSALLGAPEAFF. DNA for the CDR3: TGTGCCAGCAGTGCCCTTTTAGGGGCCCCTGAAGCTTTCTTT.

The V gene is TRBV11-2, the J gene TRBJ2-1; 9 bases align to TRBD2. V was pared by 5 bases and J by 4 bases, with 6 bases of the junction left unmatched. This CDR3 region has 15 residues. Germline CDR1 reads SGHAT; CDR2 reads FQNNGV. The CDR3 DNA follows: TGTGCCAGCAGCGCCTCTAGCGGGGAATACAATGAGCAGTTCTTC. It specifies CASSASSGEYNEQFF.

V is TRBV7-9 and J is TRBJ2-7; TRBD2 agrees at 7 bases. The CDR3 runs 15 residues. Germline loops: CDR1 SEHNR, CDR2 FQNEAQ (reference sequence). With V trimmed by 5 bases and J by 0 bases, 7 bases remained unmatched. The CDR3 loop is CASSTTSTSSYEQYF. The CDR3 coding sequence is TGTGCCAGCAGCACGACTAGCACGAGCTCCTACGAGCAGTACTTC.

The V and J genes are TRBV6-5 and TRBJ2-7; 11 bases agree with TRBD1. With V trimmed by 8 bases and J by 6 bases, 12 bases remained unmatched. The length of the CDR3 is 15 residues. In germline, CDR1 is MNHEY, CDR2 SVGAGI. CDR3 nucleotides: TGTGCCAGCGGCGTACGGGGACAGGGGGTTCCCGAGCAGTACTTC. Translating it yields CASGVRGQGVPEQYF.

The gene calls are TRBV7-6 and TRBJ1-1; D is unclear. Trimming removed 1 base from V and 0 bases from J, with 12 bases in between. The length of the CDR3 is 16 residues. Germline lookup yields CDR1 SGHVS and CDR2 FNYEAQ. For the CDR3, the DNA is TGTGCCAGCAGCTTAGAAAGGCCGACTATGAACACTGAAGCTTTCTTT. Its translation is CASSLERPTMNTEAFF.

The CDR3 region is CASSPRGLEQFF. Here the CDR3 DNA reads TGTGCCAGCAGCCCACGCGGTTTAGAGCAGTTCTTC. The rearrangement uses TRBV9 and TRBJ2-1; no reliable D call. The CDR3 covers 12 residues. Germline V CDR1 and CDR2: SGDLS, YYNGEE. V lost 4 bases, J lost 10 bases, and 12 bases lay in between. The full variable domain, completed using reference TRBV9 and TRBJ2-1, is DSGVTQTPKHLITATGQRVTLRCSPRSGDLSVYWYQQSLDQGLQFLIQYYNGEERAKGNILERFSAQQFPDLHSELNLSSLELGDSALYFCASSPRGLEQFFGPGTRLTVL.